This T cell receptor (beta chain) was identified during a study of T-cell reconstitution after alpha-beta-depleted transplantation in children. Study-wide results and limits: Most T-cell counts and diversity one year after the transplant came from T cells that were newly produced. At around two months after transplant, the alpha-beta T cells were reportedly derived from several hundred expanded clones that came from non-depleted graft cells.

J was trimmed by 4 bases and V by 5 bases; bases with no gene match: 4. Germline V gene data show CDR1 as MNHEY and CDR2 as SMNVEV (reference sequence). CDR3 length equals 15 residues. Unique molecular identifiers featured in how the TCRbeta library was prepared. MiXCR was run by TCRdb on the PCR reads, yielding one entry per CDR3 protein. The sample holds approximately 400,000 distinct CDR3 sequences, 15% to 20% seen once. This clonotype was found many times. Its antigen is currently unknown. This rearrangement joins TRBV27 to TRBJ2-1; 11 bases agree with TRBD2. This receptor was obtained from a boy in the first two years of life who had a stem cell transplant for Wiskott-Aldrich syndrome, so the T cells may come from the graft donor. Source: PBMCs, mostly from graft donor cells, taken 360 days after TCRalphabeta/CD19-depleted stem cell transplant. The CDR3: CASSETSGEYNEQFF. As DNA, the CDR3 is TGTGCCAGCAGTGAGACTAGCGGGGAATACAATGAGCAGTTCTTC.